This T cell receptor (beta chain) was sequenced during a study of T cells in Graves' hyperthyroidism and ophthalmopathy. Whole-study results and caveats: Model-based prediction identified ophthalmopathy a median 6.5 months prior to its onset.

Amplification targeted TCR beta CDR3 regions from RNA transcripts. An initial round of RT-PCR targeting the TCR CDR3 relied on the HTBI primer set. TCRdb passed the multiplex PCR reads through MiXCR, listing each CDR3 protein once. This table has about 640,000 distinct CDR3 sequences, less than 25% appearing once. Germline loops: CDR1 MGHDK, CDR2 SYGVNS. The J segment lost 3 bases and the V segment lost 4 bases, leaving 6 bases of the junction unmatched. The CDR3 totals 15 residues. Diagnoses used clinical symptoms, serum thyroxine and TRAb, thyroid ultrasound and orbital computed tomography. PBMCs were collected from a roughly 10 ml volume of fresh peripheral blood. As for this clonotype: Antigen specificity is unknown.

This receptor was obtained from a man younger than 45 with Graves' ophthalmopathy. This chain uses TRBV25-1 with TRBJ2-5; TRBD2 matches at 9 bases. The sample comprised blood. The CDR3 loop reads CASSALREGEETQYF. The CDR3 DNA reads TGTGCCAGCAGTGCGTTGCGGGAGGGAGAAGAGACCCAGTACTTC. Variable domain in full (rest from reference TRBV25-1 and TRBJ2-5): EADIYQTPRYLVIGTGKKITLECSQTMGHDKMYWYQQDPGMELHLIHYSYGVNSTEKGDLSSESTVSRIRTEHFPLTLESARPSHTSQYLCASSALREGEETQYFGPGTRLLVL.